This T cell receptor (beta chain) emerged from a study of OX40 agonist ivuxolimab in advanced cancers. Overall study: Prior anti-PD-1, anti-PD-L1 or anti-CTLA-4 therapy was allowed; roughly 40% had some. General study points: Some patients who did not respond also had low normalized T-cell clonal expansion.

Libraries were prepared by immunoSEQ multiplex PCR; TCRdb keeps only in-frame clonotypes and omits some of them. The sample shows 20,000 or so clones, roughly 84% of them seen only once. The count of this clone is one. Its specificity is unknown. The V gene end was trimmed by 9 bases and the J gene end by 9 bases; junction bases not matched to a gene: 8. The CDR3 runs 12 residues. Germline lookup yields CDR1 MNHEY and CDR2 SMNVEV (reference sequence). The chain couples TRBV27 to TRBJ2-4; 7 bases are shared with TRBD1. This clonotype was obtained from an adult with an advanced solid tumor such as melanoma, head and neck, liver or kidney cancer. Material: CD4+ or CD8+ T cells sorted from blood, obtained in a trial of the OX40 agonist ivuxolimab. CDR3 in amino acids: CASRTGGGIQYF. For the CDR3, the DNA is TGTGCCAGTCGGACAGGCGGAGGCATTCAGTACTTC.